This TCR beta chain was captured in a study of shared clonotypes between healthy human individuals. The count of this clone is one. Repertoires were generated with immunoSEQ multiplex PCR, while TCRdb's copy carries only in-frame clones and drops some. The sample lists millions of clones, roughly 91% occurring once. The CDR3 length is 18 residues. Trimming cost V 1 base and J 4 bases, with 23 bases left between them. From germline, CDR1 is SGHNT and CDR2 YYREEE (reference sequence). Naive CD8 populations comprised CD45RO-negative cells positively selected for CCR7, excluding terminally differentiated effector memory CD45RA+ cells.

This chain joins TRBV5-4 and TRBJ1-2; D gene unclear. Sequenced sample: naive CD8+ T cells from PBMCs. This TCR derives from a man between 18 and 29 years old in good health. Some clones in this sample may be carry-over from other donors' samples. The CDR3 bases are TGTGCCAGCAGCTTGACAGCATCCCCCGCTCTGGAACCCTATGGCTACACCTTC. This codes for CASSLTASPALEPYGYTF.